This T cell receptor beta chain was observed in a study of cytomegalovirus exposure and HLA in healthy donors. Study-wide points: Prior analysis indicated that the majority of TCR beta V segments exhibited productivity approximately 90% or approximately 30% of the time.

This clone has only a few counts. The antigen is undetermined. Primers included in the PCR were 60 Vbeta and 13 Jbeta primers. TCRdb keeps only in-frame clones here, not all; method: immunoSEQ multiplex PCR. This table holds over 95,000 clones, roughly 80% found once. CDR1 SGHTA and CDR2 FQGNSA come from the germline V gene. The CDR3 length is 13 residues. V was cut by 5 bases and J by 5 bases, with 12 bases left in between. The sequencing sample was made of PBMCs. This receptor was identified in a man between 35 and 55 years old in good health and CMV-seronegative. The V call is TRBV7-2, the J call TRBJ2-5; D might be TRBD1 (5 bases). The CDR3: CASSKGLGETQYF. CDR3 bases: TGTGCCAGCAGCAAGGGGTTGGGGGAGACCCAGTACTTC.